This T cell receptor beta chain appears in the sequencing data of a study of blood T cell repertoires in COVID-19. Original data processing: Reference gene primer amplification gave nucleated cell count estimates. Libraries were prepared by immunoSEQ multiplex PCR; TCRdb keeps only in-frame clonotypes and omits some of them. D and trimming come from the DNA, and the V and J calls and clone size come from that table. The sample gives a few hundred thousand clones, around 84% of which show up once; approximately 4.1% is in the top ten. Trimming took 6 bases from V and 1 from J; bases not matched to a gene: 3. The CDR3 extends over 14 amino acids. Germline assignment: CDR1 MNHEY and CDR2 SMNVEV (reference sequence).

The sequencing sample was made of PBMCs or T cells enriched from blood (not recorded which). This chain links TRBV27 with TRBJ1-5, with 7 bases aligning to TRBD1. The sequence derives from a man aged 25-45 years who had recovered from COVID-19. The CDR3 DNA follows: TGTGCCAGCAGGGTACAGGGGAGCAATCAGCCCCAGCATTTT. Protein: CASRVQGSNQPQHF.